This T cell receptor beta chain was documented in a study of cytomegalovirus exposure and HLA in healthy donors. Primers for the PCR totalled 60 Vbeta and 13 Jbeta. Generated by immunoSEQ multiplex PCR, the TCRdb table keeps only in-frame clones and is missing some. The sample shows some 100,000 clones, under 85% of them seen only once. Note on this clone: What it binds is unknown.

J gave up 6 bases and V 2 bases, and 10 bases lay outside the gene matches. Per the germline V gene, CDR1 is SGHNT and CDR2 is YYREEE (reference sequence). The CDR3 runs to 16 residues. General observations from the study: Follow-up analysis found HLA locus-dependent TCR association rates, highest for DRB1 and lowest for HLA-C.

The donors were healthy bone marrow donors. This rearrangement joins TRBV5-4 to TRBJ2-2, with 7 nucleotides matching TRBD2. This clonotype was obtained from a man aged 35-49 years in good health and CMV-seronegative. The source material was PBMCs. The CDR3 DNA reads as TGTGCCAGCAGCTTTGACGTCACGGGGGGAGCCGGGGAGCTGTTTTTT. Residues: CASSFDVTGGAGELFF.